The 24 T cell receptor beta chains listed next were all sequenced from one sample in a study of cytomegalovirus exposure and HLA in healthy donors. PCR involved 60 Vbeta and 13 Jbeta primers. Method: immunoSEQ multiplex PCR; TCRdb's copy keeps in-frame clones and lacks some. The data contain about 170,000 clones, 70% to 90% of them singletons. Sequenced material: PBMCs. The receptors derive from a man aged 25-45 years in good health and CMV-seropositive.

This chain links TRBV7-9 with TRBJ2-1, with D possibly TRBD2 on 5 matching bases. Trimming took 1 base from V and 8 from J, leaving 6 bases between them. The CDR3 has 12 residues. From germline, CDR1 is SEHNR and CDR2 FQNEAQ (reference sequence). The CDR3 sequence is CASSLGGDEQFF. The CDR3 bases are TGTGCCAGCAGCTTAGGGGGAGATGAGCAGTTCTTC. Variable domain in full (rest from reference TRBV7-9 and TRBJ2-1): DTGVSQNPRHKITKRGQNVTFRCDPISEHNRLYWYRQTLGQGPEFLTYFQNEAQLEKSRLLSDRFSAERPKGSFSTLEIQRTEQGDSAMYLCASSLGGDEQFFGPGTRLTVL.

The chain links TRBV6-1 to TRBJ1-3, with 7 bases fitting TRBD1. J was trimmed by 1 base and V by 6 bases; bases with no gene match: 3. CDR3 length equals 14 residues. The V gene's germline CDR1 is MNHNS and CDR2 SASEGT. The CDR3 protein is CASRTQGSGNTIYF. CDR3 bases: TGTGCCAGCAGGACACAGGGGTCTGGAAACACCATATATTTT.

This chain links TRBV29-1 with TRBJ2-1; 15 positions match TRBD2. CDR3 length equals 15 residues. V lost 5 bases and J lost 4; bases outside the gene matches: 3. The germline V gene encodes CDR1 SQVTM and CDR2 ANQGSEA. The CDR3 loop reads CSVYGTSGGYNEQFF. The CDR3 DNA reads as TGCAGCGTTTACGGGACTAGCGGGGGGTACAATGAGCAGTTCTTC.

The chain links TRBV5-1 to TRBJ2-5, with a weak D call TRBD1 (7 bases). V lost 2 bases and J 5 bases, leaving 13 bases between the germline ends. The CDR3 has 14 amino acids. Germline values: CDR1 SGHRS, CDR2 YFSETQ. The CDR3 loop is CASSLGGGLETQYF. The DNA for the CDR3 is TGCGCCAGCAGCTTAGGAGGGGGCCTTGAGACCCAGTACTTC. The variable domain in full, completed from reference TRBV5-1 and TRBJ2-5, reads KAGVTQTPRYLIKTRGQQVTLSCSPISGHRSVSWYQQTPGQGLQFLFEYFSETQRNKGNFPGRFSGRQFSNSRSEMNVSTLELGDSALYLCASSLGGGLETQYFGPGTRLLVL.

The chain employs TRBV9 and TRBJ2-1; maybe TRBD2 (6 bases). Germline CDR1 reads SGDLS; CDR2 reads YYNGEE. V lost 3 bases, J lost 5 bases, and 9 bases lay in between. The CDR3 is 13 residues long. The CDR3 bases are TGTGCCAGCAGCGGGAGGGCCGACAATGAGCAGTTCTTC. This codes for CASSGRADNEQFF.

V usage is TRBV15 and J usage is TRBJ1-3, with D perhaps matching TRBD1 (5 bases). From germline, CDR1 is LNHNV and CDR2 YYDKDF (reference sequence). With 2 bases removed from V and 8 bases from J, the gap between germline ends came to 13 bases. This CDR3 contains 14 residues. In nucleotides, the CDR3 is TGTGCCACCAGCAGACCCGGACAAGACGACACCATATATTTT. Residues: CATSRPGQDDTIYF.

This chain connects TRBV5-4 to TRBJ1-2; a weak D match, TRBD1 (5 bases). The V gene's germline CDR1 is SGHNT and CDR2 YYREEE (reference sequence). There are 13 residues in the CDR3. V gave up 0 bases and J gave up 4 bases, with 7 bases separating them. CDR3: CASSLDQGYGYTF. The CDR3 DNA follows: TGTGCCAGCAGCTTGGATCAGGGCTATGGCTACACCTTC. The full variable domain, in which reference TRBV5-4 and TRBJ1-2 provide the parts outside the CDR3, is ETGVTQSPTHLIKTRGQQVTLRCSSQSGHNTVSWYQQALGQGPQFIFQYYREEENGRGNFPPRFSGLQFPNYSSELNVNALELDDSALYLCASSLDQGYGYTFGSGTRLTVV.

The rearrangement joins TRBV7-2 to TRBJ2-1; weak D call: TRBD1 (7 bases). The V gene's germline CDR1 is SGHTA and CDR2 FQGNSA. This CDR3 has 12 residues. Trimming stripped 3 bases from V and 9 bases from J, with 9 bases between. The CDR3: CASSLQGGEQFF. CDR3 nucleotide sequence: TGTGCCAGCAGCTTGCAGGGGGGTGAGCAGTTCTTC.

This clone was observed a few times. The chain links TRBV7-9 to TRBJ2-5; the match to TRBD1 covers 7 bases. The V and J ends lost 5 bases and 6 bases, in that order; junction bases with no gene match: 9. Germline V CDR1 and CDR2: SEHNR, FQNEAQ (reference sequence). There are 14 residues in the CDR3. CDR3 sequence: CASSPTGAGKTQYF. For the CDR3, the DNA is TGTGCCAGCAGCCCAACAGGGGCAGGGAAGACCCAGTACTTC.

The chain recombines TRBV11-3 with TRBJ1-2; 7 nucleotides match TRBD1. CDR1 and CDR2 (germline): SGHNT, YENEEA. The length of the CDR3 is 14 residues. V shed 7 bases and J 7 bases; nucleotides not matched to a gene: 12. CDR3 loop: CASTNGTAGGGYTF. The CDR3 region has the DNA TGTGCCAGCACCAACGGGACAGCCGGAGGTGGCTACACCTTC.

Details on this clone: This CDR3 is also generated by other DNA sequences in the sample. The CDR3 DNA follows: TGTGCCAGCAGTTCCAGGCTTTACACTGAAGCTTTCTTT. As protein: CASSSRLYTEAFF. J is TRBJ1-1 and V is TRBV6-6; no definite D call. Between the trimmed V and J ends, which lost 4 bases and 3 bases, there was a span of 9 bases. Germline V gene sequence: CDR1 MNHNY, CDR2 SVGAGI (reference sequence). The CDR3 runs to 13 residues.

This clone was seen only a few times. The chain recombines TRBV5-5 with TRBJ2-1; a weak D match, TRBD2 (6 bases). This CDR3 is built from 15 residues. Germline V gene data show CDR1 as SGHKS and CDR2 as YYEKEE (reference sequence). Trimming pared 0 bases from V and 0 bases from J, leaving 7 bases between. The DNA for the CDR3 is TGTGCCAGCAGCTTGGGGAGGGACTCCTACAATGAGCAGTTCTTC. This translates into CASSLGRDSYNEQFF.

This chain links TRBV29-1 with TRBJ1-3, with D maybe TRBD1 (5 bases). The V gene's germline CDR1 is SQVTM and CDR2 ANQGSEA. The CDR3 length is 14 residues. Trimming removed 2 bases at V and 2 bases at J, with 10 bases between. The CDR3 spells CSVERGRTGNTIYF. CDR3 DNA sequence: TGCAGCGTTGAAAGGGGCCGTACTGGAAACACCATATATTTT. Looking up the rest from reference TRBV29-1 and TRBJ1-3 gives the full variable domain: SAVISQKPSRDICQRGTSLTIQCQVDSQVTMMFWYRQQPGQSLTLIATANQGSEATYESGFVIDKFPISRPNLTFSTLTVSNMSPEDSSIYLCSVERGRTGNTIYFGEGSWLTVV.

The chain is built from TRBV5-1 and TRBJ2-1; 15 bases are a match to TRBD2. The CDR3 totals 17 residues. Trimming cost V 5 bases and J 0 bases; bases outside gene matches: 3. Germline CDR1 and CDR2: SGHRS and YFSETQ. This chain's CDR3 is CASRGLAGGFSYNEQFF. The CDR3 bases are TGCGCCAGCAGAGGACTAGCGGGAGGGTTCTCCTACAATGAGCAGTTCTTC.

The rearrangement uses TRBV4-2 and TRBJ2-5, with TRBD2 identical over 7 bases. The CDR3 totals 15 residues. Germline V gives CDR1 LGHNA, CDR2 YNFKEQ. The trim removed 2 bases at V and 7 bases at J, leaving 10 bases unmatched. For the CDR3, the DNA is TGTGCCAGCAGCCAATCCCGGGGGAGGGGCGGGACCCAGTACTTC. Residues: CASSQSRGRGGTQYF.

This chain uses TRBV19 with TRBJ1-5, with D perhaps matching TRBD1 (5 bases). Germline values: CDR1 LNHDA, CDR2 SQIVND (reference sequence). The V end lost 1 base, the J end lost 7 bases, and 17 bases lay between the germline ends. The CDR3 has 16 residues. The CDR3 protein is CASSIGGREMDQPQHF. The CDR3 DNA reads TGTGCCAGTAGTATAGGCGGCAGGGAAATGGACCAGCCCCAGCATTTT.

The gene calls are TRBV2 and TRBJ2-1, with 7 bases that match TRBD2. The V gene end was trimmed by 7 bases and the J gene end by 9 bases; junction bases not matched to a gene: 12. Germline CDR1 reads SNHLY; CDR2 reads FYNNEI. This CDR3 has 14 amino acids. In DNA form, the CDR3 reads TGTGCCAGCACGTCTGTGGCGGGAGAACTTGAGCAGTTCTTC. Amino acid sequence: CASTSVAGELEQFF.

DNA for the CDR3: TGTGCCACCAGCAGGGGACTAGCCAAAAACATTCAGTACTTC. This codes for CATSRGLAKNIQYF. The rearrangement joins TRBV15 to TRBJ2-4; the D gene is possibly TRBD2 (6 bases). The CDR3 spans 14 residues. In germline, CDR1 is LNHNV, CDR2 YYDKDF (reference sequence). V was trimmed by 3 bases and J by 0 bases, leaving 6 bases between them.

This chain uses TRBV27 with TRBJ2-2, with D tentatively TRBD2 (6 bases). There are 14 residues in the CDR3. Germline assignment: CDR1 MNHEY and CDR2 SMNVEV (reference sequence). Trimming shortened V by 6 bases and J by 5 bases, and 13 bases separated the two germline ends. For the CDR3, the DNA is TGTGCCAGCAGCCGAGGGACTGGGACCGGGGAGCTGTTTTTT. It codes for CASSRGTGTGELFF.

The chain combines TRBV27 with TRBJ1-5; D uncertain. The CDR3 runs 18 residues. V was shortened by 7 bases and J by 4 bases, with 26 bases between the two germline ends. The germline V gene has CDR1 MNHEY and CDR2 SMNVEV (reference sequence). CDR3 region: CASIPPCRGRQRNQPQHF. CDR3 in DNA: TGTGCCAGCATCCCCCCGTGCCGCGGGAGGCAGAGAAATCAGCCCCAGCATTTT.

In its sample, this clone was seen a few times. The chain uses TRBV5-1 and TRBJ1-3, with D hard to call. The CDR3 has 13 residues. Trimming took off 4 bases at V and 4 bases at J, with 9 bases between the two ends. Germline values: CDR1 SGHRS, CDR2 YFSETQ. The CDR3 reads CASSERIGNTIYF. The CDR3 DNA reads TGCGCCAGCAGCGAGCGGATCGGAAACACCATATATTTT. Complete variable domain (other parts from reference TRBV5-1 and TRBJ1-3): KAGVTQTPRYLIKTRGQQVTLSCSPISGHRSVSWYQQTPGQGLQFLFEYFSETQRNKGNFPGRFSGRQFSNSRSEMNVSTLELGDSALYLCASSERIGNTIYFGEGSWLTVV.

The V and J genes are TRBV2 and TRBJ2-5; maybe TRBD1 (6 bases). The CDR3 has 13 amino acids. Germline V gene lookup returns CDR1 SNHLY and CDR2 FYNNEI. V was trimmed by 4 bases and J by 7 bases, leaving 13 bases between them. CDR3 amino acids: CASSGGPVVTQYF. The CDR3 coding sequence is TGTGCCAGCAGTGGGGGGCCAGTGGTGACCCAGTACTTC.

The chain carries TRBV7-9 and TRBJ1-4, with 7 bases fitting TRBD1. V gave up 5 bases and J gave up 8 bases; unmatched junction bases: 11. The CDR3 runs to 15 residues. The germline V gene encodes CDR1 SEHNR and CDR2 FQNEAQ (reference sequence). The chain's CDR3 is CASSGIQGIYEKLFF. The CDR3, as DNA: TGTGCCAGCAGCGGGATACAGGGGATTTACGAAAAACTGTTTTTT.

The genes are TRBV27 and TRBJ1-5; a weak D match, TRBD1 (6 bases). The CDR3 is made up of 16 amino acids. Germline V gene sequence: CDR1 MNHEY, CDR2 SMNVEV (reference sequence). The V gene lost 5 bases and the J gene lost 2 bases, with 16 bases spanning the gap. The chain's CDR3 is CASSRDVRQGNQPQHF. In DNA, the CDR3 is TGTGCCAGCAGTCGGGACGTCAGACAGGGCAATCAGCCCCAGCATTTT.